A selection of T cell receptor beta chains follows, all from one sample in a study of spatial heterogeneity in lung cancer. TCRdb analysed the 5' RACE reads with MiXCR anew, one entry per CDR3 protein. Seen here are under 8,500 distinct CDR3 sequences, more than 9% observed once, and the top ten hold less than 15%. Specimen: lung tumor tissue, collected at surgery. These receptor sequences come from a male donor with early-stage non-small cell lung cancer. Both conserved end residues are part of each CDR3. D genes are given only for firm matches. Not every row has a clone size; where given, it reads once, few, many or a size class.

cdr3_nt	cdr3_aa	j_call	clone_size	d_call	v_call
TGTGCCAGCAGTAAGGACAGGGTGGTTGTTCCTTTC	CASSKDRVVVPF	TRBJ1-2	many	TRBD1	TRBV28
TGCAGTGCTAGAACGGGACAGGGGTCAGATGGCTACACCTTC	CSARTGQGSDGYTF	TRBJ1-2	NA	TRBD1	TRBV20-1
TGTGCCAGCAGCTCTGAGGGAGGCTATGGCTACACCTTC	CASSSEGGYGYTF	TRBJ1-2	many	NA	TRBV5-4
TGTGCCAGCAGCCCAACCCGTGGAGGGTCCGCAGATACGCAGTATTTT	CASSPTRGGSADTQYF	TRBJ2-3	many	NA	TRBV28
TGTGCCAGCAGTGAAGAAACTAACTATGGCTACACCTTC	CASSEETNYGYTF	TRBJ1-2	many	NA	TRBV6-1
TGCAGTGTCCCCAGCGGGGCGGGGGAGACCCAGTACTTC	CSVPSGAGETQYF	TRBJ2-5	NA	TRBD2	TRBV20-1
TGCAGTGCTAGCCCCCCTGGACGGGGCACTGAAGCTTTCTTT	CSASPPGRGTEAFF	TRBJ1-1	many	NA	TRBV20-1
TGTGCCACCAGCAGAGAAGGGGTATCACCCCTCCACTTT	CATSREGVSPLHF	TRBJ1-6	large	NA	TRBV15
TGTGCCAGCAGTTTAGAAGGTTTCAGAAAAAATGAGCAGTTCTTC	CASSLEGFRKNEQFF	TRBJ2-1	medium-sized	NA	TRBV27
TGTGCCAGCAGCTTGGGGGGACAGGAAGAGACCCAGTACTTC	CASSLGGQEETQYF	TRBJ2-5	many	TRBD1	TRBV5-4
TGTGCCAGCGGACAGGGTAGTAGAGCGGCTTTCTTT	CASGQGSRAAFF	TRBJ1-1	many	TRBD1	TRBV6-5
TGTGCCAGTAGTGGGGCAGAGTCGGCAACTAATGAAAAACTGTTTTTT	CASSGAESATNEKLFF	TRBJ1-4	many	NA	TRBV19
TGTGCCAGCAGCGTCCTTAAGGACGGCCCCGGCGGCTACACCTTC	CASSVLKDGPGGYTF	TRBJ1-2	many	NA	TRBV5-5
TGTGCCAGCAGTTTCGACAATTATGGCTACACCTTC	CASSFDNYGYTF	TRBJ1-2	many	NA	TRBV6-1
TGCAGTGCAACCGGGACTTCTACGGGGTCTGGGGCCAACGTCCTGACTTTC	CSATGTSTGSGANVLTF	TRBJ2-6	many	NA	TRBV20-1
TGTGCCAGCACTGTGTTTGGGGGTACGCAGTACTTC	CASTVFGGTQYF	TRBJ2-7	medium-sized	NA	TRBV28
TGTGCCAGCAGCGGGGGTTTCTCTGAAGCTTTCTTT	CASSGGFSEAFF	TRBJ1-1	many	NA	TRBV28
TGTGCCAGCAGCCAAATCGGTCCGGGATCTGGAAACACCATATATTTT	CASSQIGPGSGNTIYF	TRBJ1-3	many	NA	TRBV3-1
TGTGCCAGCTCACCGCAGACAGGGGGGAATTCACCCCTCCACTTT	CASSPQTGGNSPLHF	TRBJ1-6	many	TRBD1	TRBV18
TGTGCCAGCAGTTTGGGGACTAGCAATGAGCAGTTCTTC	CASSLGTSNEQFF	TRBJ2-1	medium-sized	TRBD2	TRBV12-3/TRBV12-4
TGTGCCAGCAGCCAAGATTTAGGCGGGGAGCTGTTTTTT	CASSQDLGGELFF	TRBJ2-2	many	NA	TRBV2
TGCGCCAGCAGTGAGAACGGCGGGGGGCAGTATTTT	CASSENGGGQYF	TRBJ2-3	NA	TRBD2	TRBV10-1
TGTGCCAGCTCACCACGAGGGACGGATGAAAAACTGTTTTTT	CASSPRGTDEKLFF	TRBJ1-4	few	NA	TRBV18
TGCAGCGTTGAAGGCCACCCGTACCAAGAGACCCAGTACTTC	CSVEGHPYQETQYF	TRBJ2-5	medium-sized	NA	TRBV29-1
TGTGCCAGCAGCCAAGATTGGGGCAGCGATCAGCCCCAGCATTTT	CASSQDWGSDQPQHF	TRBJ1-5	medium-sized	NA	TRBV4-2
TGCAGTGCTACCCGGACGGCTGAAGCTTTCTTT	CSATRTAEAFF	TRBJ1-1	medium-sized	NA	TRBV20-1
TGTGCCAGCAGTTTCCTGGGGACAGGGGGCTCTGGGGCCAACGTCCTGACTTTC	CASSFLGTGGSGANVLTF	TRBJ2-6	medium-sized	TRBD1	TRBV27
TGCAGTGCTAGTAACCCAGGGGGGTACTATGGCTACACCTTC	CSASNPGGYYGYTF	TRBJ1-2	medium-sized	TRBD1	TRBV20-1
TGCGCCAGCAGCTCACCCGTCCGGGACAGGGGTCCCAATCAGCCCCAGCATTTT	CASSSPVRDRGPNQPQHF	TRBJ1-5	medium-sized	TRBD1	TRBV5-1
TGTGCCAGCAGCTTACAGGGCGTCGAAGATACGCAGTATTTT	CASSLQGVEDTQYF	TRBJ2-3	large	NA	TRBV7-2
TGCGCCAGCAGCCAAGGGGGACCCGCGAAGGAGACCCAGTACTTC	CASSQGGPAKETQYF	TRBJ2-5	NA	NA	TRBV4-1
TGCAGTGCTGGATTGGGGGGAAGCTCCTACGAGCAGTACTTC	CSAGLGGSSYEQYF	TRBJ2-7	NA	NA	TRBV20-1
TGTGCCAGCAGTTCTTACCACGAGGAGGGAACCTATGGCTACACCTTC	CASSSYHEEGTYGYTF	TRBJ1-2	many	NA	TRBV12-3/TRBV12-4
TGCAGCGGGGGGACAGGGGCCAACACTGAAGCTTTCTTT	CSGGTGANTEAFF	TRBJ1-1	NA	TRBD1	TRBV29-1
TGCAGTGCCTCGCCGGGACTAGAAGAGACCCAGTACTTC	CSASPGLEETQYF	TRBJ2-5	many	TRBD2	TRBV20-1
TGCAGTGCTGGTCGTCCGGACCGCCATGGCTACACCTTC	CSAGRPDRHGYTF	TRBJ1-2	many	NA	TRBV20-1
TGTGCCACCAGTGAGGATATTCTAGCGACTAGCACAGATACGCAGTATTTT	CATSEDILATSTDTQYF	TRBJ2-3	many	NA	TRBV24-1
TGTGCCAGCAGGGAGAGAGGGACTAGCGGGGTCAATGAGCAGTTCTTC	CASRERGTSGVNEQFF	TRBJ2-1	many	TRBD2	TRBV3-1
TGTGCCAGCAGCTTGAAGGGGACCAACGTCCTGACTTTC	CASSLKGTNVLTF	TRBJ2-6	many	NA	TRBV5-6
TGTGCCATCAAAGGCTCCTACAATGAGCAGTTCTTC	CAIKGSYNEQFF	TRBJ2-1	many	NA	TRBV10-3
TGTGCCAGTAAACAGGGGATCAACTATGGCTACACCTTC	CASKQGINYGYTF	TRBJ1-2	many	TRBD1	TRBV6-5
TGTGCCAGCAGCTTAAGCCCCGGACAGGGGGGCGGCTACACCTTC	CASSLSPGQGGGYTF	TRBJ1-2	many	TRBD1	TRBV7-2
TGTGCCAGCAGCCAAGAATCCCCCGTCCCGTACGGCCATCAGCCCCAGCATTTT	CASSQESPVPYGHQPQHF	TRBJ1-5	many	NA	TRBV4-2
TGCGCCAGCACTCCTGCTCCGGGACAGGGGCGGTATGAGCAGTTCTTC	CASTPAPGQGRYEQFF	TRBJ2-1	many	TRBD1	TRBV5-1
TGCGCCAGCAGCGGAACTAGCACAGATACGCAGTATTTT	CASSGTSTDTQYF	TRBJ2-3	NA	NA	TRBV5-1